These 20 T cell receptor beta chains originate from one sample sequenced in a study of cytomegalovirus exposure and HLA in healthy donors. The primer mix had 60 Vbeta and 13 Jbeta primers. Sequencing used immunoSEQ multiplex PCR; TCRdb keeps in-frame clones, though not all of them. This sample has 130,000 or so clones; about four fifths occur once, and the top ten carry around 5%. The source material was PBMCs. These TCRs come from a man aged 25-45 years in good health and CMV-seronegative.

The genes are TRBV10-3 and TRBJ2-2; 7 positions agree with TRBD1. The CDR3 spans 14 residues. The V gene's germline CDR1 is ENHRY and CDR2 SYGVKD. V was pared by 6 bases and J by 4 bases, with 5 bases of the junction left unmatched. CDR3 DNA: TGTGCCATCAGGCCAGGGGGATCCACCGGGGAGCTGTTTTTT. Encoded protein: CAIRPGGSTGELFF.

The V and J genes are TRBV5-1 and TRBJ1-1, with D maybe TRBD1 (5 bases). The CDR3 has 13 amino acids. Trimming left V 5 bases short and J 4 bases short, with 12 bases between. The germline gives CDR1 SGHRS, CDR2 YFSETQ. The CDR3 DNA reads as TGCGCCAGCAGGCTTGGGGGAGGCACTGAAGCTTTCTTT. Protein sequence: CASRLGGGTEAFF.

This clone was seen a few times. The chain couples TRBV2 to TRBJ1-2; 7 nucleotides match TRBD1. Trimming took 7 bases from V and 4 from J; bases not matched to a gene: 6. Looked up from germline, CDR1 is SNHLY and CDR2 is FYNNEI. The CDR3 is made up of 13 amino acids. The CDR3 sequence: CASTPGQTYGYTF. The CDR3 nucleotides read TGTGCCAGCACTCCGGGACAGACCTATGGCTACACCTTC.

The chain carries TRBV15 and TRBJ2-1, with a possible D match to TRBD2 (6 bases). CDR3 length: 16 amino acids. Between the trimmed V and J ends, which lost 0 bases and 0 bases, there was a span of 9 bases. Looked up from germline, CDR1 is LNHNV and CDR2 is YYDKDF (reference sequence). CDR3 residues: CATSRERGGSYNEQFF. Here the CDR3 DNA reads TGTGCCACCAGCAGAGAGCGGGGCGGCTCCTACAATGAGCAGTTCTTC. Looking up the rest from reference TRBV15 and TRBJ2-1 gives the full variable domain: DAMVIQNPRYQVTQFGKPVTLSCSQTLNHNVMYWYQQKSSQAPKLLFHYYDKDFNNEADTPDNFQSRRPNTSFCFLDIRSPGLGDTAMYLCATSRERGGSYNEQFFGPGTRLTVL.

This clone has just a few counts. The chain has TRBV5-4 and TRBJ2-5; 12 nucleotides align to TRBD2. CDR3 length: 16 residues. CDR1 is SGHNT, CDR2 YYREEE, per germline (reference sequence). V lost 2 bases, J lost 2 bases, and 4 bases stayed unmatched. The CDR3 here is CASSLTSGGLQETQYF. DNA of the CDR3: TGTGCCAGCAGCTTAACTAGCGGGGGGCTGCAAGAGACCCAGTACTTC.

V and J are TRBV27 and TRBJ1-2; D gene ambiguous. This CDR3 spans 13 amino acids. V was clipped by 6 bases and J by 3 bases, with 11 bases between them. Per germline, CDR1 MNHEY and CDR2 SMNVEV (reference sequence). CDR3 DNA sequence: TGTGCCAGCAGACGAGGGTCGGACTATGGCTACACCTTC. Its protein is CASRRGSDYGYTF.

The chain has TRBV7-2 and TRBJ2-7; a weak D match, TRBD1 (8 bases). The CDR3 runs 14 residues. The V gene lost 6 bases and the J gene lost 7 bases, with 19 bases spanning the gap. Looked up from germline, CDR1 is SGHTA and CDR2 is FQGNSA. DNA for the CDR3: TGTGCCAGCAGGGACAGGGCGGGGAGGGGGGAGCAGTACTTC. It encodes CASRDRAGRGEQYF.

The V call is TRBV5-1, the J call TRBJ2-7; 9 positions agree with TRBD1. Germline CDR1 is SGHRS and CDR2 is YFSETQ. J gave up 7 bases and V 0 bases, and 8 bases lay outside the gene matches. This CDR3 has 15 amino acids. CDR3 DNA sequence: TGCGCCAGCAGCTTGGCGGGACAGGGTCCTTGGGAGCAGTACTTC. Protein product: CASSLAGQGPWEQYF. Full variable domain (missing parts from reference TRBV5-1 and TRBJ2-7): KAGVTQTPRYLIKTRGQQVTLSCSPISGHRSVSWYQQTPGQGLQFLFEYFSETQRNKGNFPGRFSGRQFSNSRSEMNVSTLELGDSALYLCASSLAGQGPWEQYFGPGTRLTVT.

This chain links TRBV4-3 with TRBJ1-3; D is unresolved. V lost 2 bases and J lost 0, with 8 bases in between. Germline V CDR1 and CDR2: LGHNA, YSLEER. This CDR3 region has 15 residues. CDR3 nucleotide sequence: TGCGCCAGCAGCCAAAAGAGAAGCTCTGGAAACACCATATATTTT. Translated, it gives CASSQKRSSGNTIYF.

This clone was detected a few times. The chain combines TRBV2 with TRBJ1-4; D remains unclear. The CDR3 consists of 15 residues. Trimming cost V 2 bases and J 7 bases, with 14 bases left between them. Germline V gene sequence: CDR1 SNHLY, CDR2 FYNNEI. The chain's CDR3 is CASSESGVLLEKLFF. CDR3 sequence (DNA): TGTGCCAGCAGTGAATCCGGGGTTCTCCTTGAAAAACTGTTTTTT.

This clone was picked up one time. V is TRBV7-9 and J is TRBJ1-6, with D perhaps matching TRBD1 (6 bases). This CDR3 comprises 14 residues. The germline V and J ends were trimmed by 2 bases and 9 bases, with 11 bases remaining between them. The germline V gene encodes CDR1 SEHNR and CDR2 FQNEAQ (reference sequence). Here the CDR3 DNA reads TGTGCCAGCAGCTTACAACAGGGCGTTTCACCCCTCCACTTT. It translates to CASSLQQGVSPLHF. The whole variable domain, remainder taken from reference TRBV7-9 and TRBJ1-6, is DTGVSQNPRHKITKRGQNVTFRCDPISEHNRLYWYRQTLGQGPEFLTYFQNEAQLEKSRLLSDRFSAERPKGSFSTLEIQRTEQGDSAMYLCASSLQQGVSPLHFGNGTRLTVT.

J is TRBJ1-1 and V is TRBV29-1, with 8 bases aligning to TRBD1. The CDR3 is 14 residues long. J lost 0 bases, V lost 1 base, and 1 base had no gene match. Germline loops: CDR1 SQVTM, CDR2 ANQGSEA. The CDR3 DNA is TGCAGCGTTGAAGGGACAGGGCTGAACACTGAAGCTTTCTTT. Residues: CSVEGTGLNTEAFF. Using reference TRBV29-1 and TRBJ1-1 for the parts outside the CDR3, the full variable domain is SAVISQKPSRDICQRGTSLTIQCQVDSQVTMMFWYRQQPGQSLTLIATANQGSEATYESGFVIDKFPISRPNLTFSTLTVSNMSPEDSSIYLCSVEGTGLNTEAFFGQGTRLTVV.

V gene TRBV9 combines with J gene TRBJ2-3; 8 bases are a match to TRBD2. J lost 1 base, V lost 4 bases, and 11 bases had no gene match. CDR3 size: 17 residues. In germline, CDR1 is SGDLS, CDR2 YYNGEE. CDR3 loop: CASSRAGAGGRTDTQYF. The CDR3 DNA sequence: TGTGCCAGCAGCAGAGCAGGTGCGGGGGGCCGCACAGATACGCAGTATTTT.

The chain employs TRBV4-1 and TRBJ2-7; TRBD2 is a possible D gene (7 bases). The CDR3 consists of 15 residues. The germline V gene has CDR1 MGHRA and CDR2 YSYEKL. Trimming removed 6 bases at V and 1 base at J, with 16 bases between. As DNA, the CDR3 is TGCGCCAGCAGGGGTGGTGCGGGGGCTTCCTACGAGCAGTACTTC. This sequence encodes CASRGGAGASYEQYF.

The chain recombines TRBV5-8 with TRBJ1-1, with TRBD1 matching over 7 bases. Germline CDR1 and CDR2: SGHTS and YDEGEE. The junction had 12 bases not matched to a gene; V was cut back by 6 bases and J by 10 bases. There are 13 residues in the CDR3. In DNA, the CDR3 is TGTGCCAGCATCGGGACAGCTAGGGGTCTAGCTTTCTTT. Translated: CASIGTARGLAFF.

This clone occurred once. V is TRBV30 and J is TRBJ2-5; a possible D gene is TRBD1 (6 bases). Judging by the DNA end, TRBJ2-7 fits better; the J call may be wrong. Germline values: CDR1 GTSNPN, CDR2 SVGIG (reference sequence). The CDR3 totals 12 residues. The CDR3 DNA follows: TGTGCCTGGAGACAGGGATCCTACGAGCAGTACTTC. This sequence encodes CAWRQGSYEQYF.

The chain joins TRBV9 to TRBJ2-6; D remains unclear. Germline V gene sequence: CDR1 SGDLS, CDR2 YYNGEE. Trimming cost V 4 bases and J 8 bases, with 7 bases left between them. The CDR3 has 12 amino acids. Here the CDR3 reads CASSHSSNVLTF. In DNA form, the CDR3 reads TGTGCCAGCAGCCACTCTTCCAACGTCCTGACTTTC. Full variable domain (missing parts from reference TRBV9 and TRBJ2-6): DSGVTQTPKHLITATGQRVTLRCSPRSGDLSVYWYQQSLDQGLQFLIQYYNGEERAKGNILERFSAQQFPDLHSELNLSSLELGDSALYFCASSHSSNVLTFGAGSRLTVL.

The gene calls are TRBV2 and TRBJ2-3, with 7 bases lining up with TRBD2. V gave up 8 bases and J gave up 4 bases; unmatched junction bases: 3. Germline assignment: CDR1 SNHLY and CDR2 FYNNEI. The length of the CDR3 is 12 residues. In DNA form, the CDR3 reads TGTGCCAGCGGGAGGGGTGCAGATACGCAGTATTTT. As protein: CASGRGADTQYF.

J is TRBJ2-5 and V is TRBV7-8; the D gene is possibly TRBD2 (7 bases). Germline V CDR1 and CDR2: SGHVS, FQNEAQ. V was shortened by 5 bases and J by 5 bases, with 15 bases between the two germline ends. This CDR3 is 14 amino acids long. This chain's CDR3 is CASSARGALETQYF. For the CDR3, the DNA is TGTGCCAGCAGCGCACGGGGGGCCCTGGAGACCCAGTACTTC.

The chain is built from TRBV5-1 and TRBJ2-5; TRBD1 might be the D (5 bases). Germline V gene lookup returns CDR1 SGHRS and CDR2 YFSETQ. The V gene lost 4 bases and the J gene lost 3 bases, with 13 bases spanning the gap. The CDR3 runs 14 residues. The CDR3 protein is CASSDGGAEETQYF. CDR3 nucleotides: TGCGCCAGCAGCGACGGTGGGGCTGAAGAGACCCAGTACTTC. Based on the CDR3 plus reference TRBV5-1 and TRBJ2-5, the full variable domain is KAGVTQTPRYLIKTRGQQVTLSCSPISGHRSVSWYQQTPGQGLQFLFEYFSETQRNKGNFPGRFSGRQFSNSRSEMNVSTLELGDSALYLCASSDGGAEETQYFGPGTRLLVL.